This record covers a single TCR beta chain. The sample originates from a study of blood T cell repertoires in COVID-19. V was shortened by 4 bases and J by 0 bases, with 4 bases between the two germline ends. Germline V gene data show CDR1 as SEHNR and CDR2 as FQNEAQ (reference sequence). The CDR3 consists of 12 residues. Sequencing used immunoSEQ multiplex PCR; TCRdb keeps in-frame clones, though not all of them. The sample has fewer than 500,000 clones, approximately 87% seen once. The chain couples TRBV7-9 to TRBJ2-7; no reliable D call. Sample: PBMCs or T cells enriched from blood (not recorded which). The origin of this receptor is a man aged 30 to 39 who had recovered from COVID-19. CDR3 DNA sequence: TGTGCCAGCAGCTATAGCTCCTACGAGCAGTACTTC. Its protein product is CASSYSSYEQYF.